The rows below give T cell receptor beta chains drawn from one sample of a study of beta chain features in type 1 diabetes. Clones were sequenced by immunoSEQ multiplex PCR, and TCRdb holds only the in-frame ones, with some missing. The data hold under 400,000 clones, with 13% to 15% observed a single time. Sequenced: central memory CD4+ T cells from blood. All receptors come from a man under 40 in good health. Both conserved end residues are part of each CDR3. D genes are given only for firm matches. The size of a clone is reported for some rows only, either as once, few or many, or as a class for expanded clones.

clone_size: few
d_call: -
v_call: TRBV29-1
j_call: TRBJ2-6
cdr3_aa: CSVEGPRGSGANVLTF
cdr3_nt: TGCAGCGTTGAAGGCCCCCGGGGCTCTGGGGCCAACGTCCTGACTTTC

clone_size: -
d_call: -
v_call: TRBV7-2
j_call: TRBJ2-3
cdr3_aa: CASSLRGATTDTQYF
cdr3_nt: TGTGCCAGCAGCTTAAGAGGGGCCACCACAGATACGCAGTATTTT

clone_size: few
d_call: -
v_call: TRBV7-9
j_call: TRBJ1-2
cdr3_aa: CASSLIGSGYTF
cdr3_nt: TGTGCCAGCAGCTTAATAGGTAGTGGCTACACCTTC

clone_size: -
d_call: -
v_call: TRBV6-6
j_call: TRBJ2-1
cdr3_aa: CASSPGVGEQFF
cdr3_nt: TGTGCCAGCAGTCCAGGGGTGGGGGAGCAGTTCTTC

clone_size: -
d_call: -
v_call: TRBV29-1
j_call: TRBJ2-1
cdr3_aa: CSVGLSAYNEQFF
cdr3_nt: TGCAGCGTTGGACTGTCGGCTTACAATGAGCAGTTCTTC

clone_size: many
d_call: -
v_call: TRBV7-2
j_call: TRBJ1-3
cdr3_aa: CASSLLGFGNTIYF
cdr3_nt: TGTGCCAGCAGCTTACTAGGGTTCGGAAACACCATATATTTT

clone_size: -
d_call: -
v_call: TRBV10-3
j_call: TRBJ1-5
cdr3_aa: CAISESGWGKNQPQHF
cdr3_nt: TGTGCCATCAGTGAGTCTGGGTGGGGTAAAAATCAGCCCCAGCATTTT

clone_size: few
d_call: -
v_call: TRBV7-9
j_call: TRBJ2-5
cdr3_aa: CASSPPGGGETQYF
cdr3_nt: TGTGCCAGCAGCCCCCCCGGGGGCGGGGAGACCCAGTACTTC

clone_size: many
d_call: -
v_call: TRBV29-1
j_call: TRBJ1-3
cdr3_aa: CSASISSGNTIYF
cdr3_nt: TGCAGCGCTTCCATATCCTCTGGAAACACCATATATTTT

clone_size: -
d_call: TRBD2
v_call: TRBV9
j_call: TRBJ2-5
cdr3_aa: CASSAQTSVLGETQYF
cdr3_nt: TGTGCCAGCAGCGCCCAAACTAGCGTCCTAGGGGAGACCCAGTACTTC

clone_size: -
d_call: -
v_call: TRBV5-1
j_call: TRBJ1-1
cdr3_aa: CASSLGASRDTEAFF
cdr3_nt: TGCGCCAGCAGCTTGGGGGCCTCAAGGGACACTGAAGCTTTCTTT

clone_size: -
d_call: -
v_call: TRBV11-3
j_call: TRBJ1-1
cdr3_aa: CASSLEWTEAFF
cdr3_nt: TGTGCCAGCAGCTTGGAGTGGACCGAAGCTTTCTTT

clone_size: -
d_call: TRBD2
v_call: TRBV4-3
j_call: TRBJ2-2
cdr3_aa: CASSQDRRGTGELFF
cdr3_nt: TGCGCCAGCAGCCAAGATCGGCGGGGGACCGGGGAGCTGTTTTTT

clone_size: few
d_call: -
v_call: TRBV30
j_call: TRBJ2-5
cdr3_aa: CAWSVDRAETQYF
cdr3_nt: TGTGCCTGGAGTGTAGATCGGGCGGAGACCCAGTACTTC

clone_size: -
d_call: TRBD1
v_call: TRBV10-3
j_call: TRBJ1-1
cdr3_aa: CAISSGTGANTEAFF
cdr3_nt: TGTGCCATCAGCTCCGGGACAGGGGCGAACACTGAAGCTTTCTTT

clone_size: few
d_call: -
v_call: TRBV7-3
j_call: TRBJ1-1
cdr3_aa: CASSPGTQGAFF
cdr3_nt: TGTGCCAGCAGCCCCGGCACCCAGGGGGCTTTCTTT

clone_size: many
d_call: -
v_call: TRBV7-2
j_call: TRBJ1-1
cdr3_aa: CASSLQFLGTEAFF
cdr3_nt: TGTGCCAGCAGCCTACAGTTCCTAGGGACTGAAGCTTTCTTT

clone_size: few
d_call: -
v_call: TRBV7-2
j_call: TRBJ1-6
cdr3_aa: CASSLTFGDPLHF
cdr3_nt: TGTGCCAGCAGCCTAACGTTTGGCGACCCCCTCCACTTT

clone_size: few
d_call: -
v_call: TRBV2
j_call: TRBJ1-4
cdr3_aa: CASKTGRNEKLFF
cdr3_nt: TGTGCCAGCAAGACAGGAAGAAATGAAAAACTGTTTTTT

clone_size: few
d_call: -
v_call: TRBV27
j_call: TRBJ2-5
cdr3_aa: CASSLLGPETQYF
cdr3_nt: TGTGCCAGCAGTTTATTGGGACCCGAGACCCAGTACTTC

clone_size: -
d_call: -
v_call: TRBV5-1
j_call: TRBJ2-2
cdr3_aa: CASSLGAGELFF
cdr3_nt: TGCGCCAGCAGCTTGGGGGCCGGGGAGCTGTTTTTT

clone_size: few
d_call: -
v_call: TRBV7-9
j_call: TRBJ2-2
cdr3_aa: CASSFDQGELFF
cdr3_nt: TGTGCCAGCAGCTTTGATCAAGGGGAGCTGTTTTTT

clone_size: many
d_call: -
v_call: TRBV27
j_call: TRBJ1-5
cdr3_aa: CASSVVRFQPQHF
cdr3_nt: TGTGCCAGCAGTGTGGTCCGCTTTCAGCCCCAGCATTTT

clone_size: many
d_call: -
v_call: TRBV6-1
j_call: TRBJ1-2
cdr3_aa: CATNLGNRDGYTF
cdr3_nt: TGTGCCACAAACCTAGGAAACAGGGACGGCTACACCTTC

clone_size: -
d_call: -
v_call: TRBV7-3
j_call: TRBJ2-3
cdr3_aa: CASSLFFDDTQYF
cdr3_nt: TGTGCCAGCAGCTTATTCTTCGATGATACGCAGTATTTT

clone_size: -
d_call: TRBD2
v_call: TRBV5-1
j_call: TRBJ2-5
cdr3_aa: CASSLANLGLAGQETQYF
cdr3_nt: TGCGCCAGCAGCTTGGCCAATCTCGGACTAGCGGGGCAAGAGACCCAGTACTTC

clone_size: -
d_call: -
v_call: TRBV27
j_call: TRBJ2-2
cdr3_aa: CASRPDYMNTGELFF
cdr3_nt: TGTGCCAGCAGACCCGACTACATGAACACCGGGGAGCTGTTTTTT

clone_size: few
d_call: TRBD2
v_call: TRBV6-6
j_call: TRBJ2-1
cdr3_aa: CASSYVGLTNNEQFF
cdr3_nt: TGTGCCAGCAGTTACGTGGGACTAACAAACAATGAGCAGTTCTTC

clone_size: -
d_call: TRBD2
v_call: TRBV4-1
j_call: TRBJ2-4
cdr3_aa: CASSQRWLAGGAASGNIQYF
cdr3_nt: TGCGCCAGCAGCCAGCGTTGGCTAGCGGGGGGAGCAGCCAGTGGAAACATTCAGTACTTC

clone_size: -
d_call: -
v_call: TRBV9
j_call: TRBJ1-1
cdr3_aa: CASSPRGANTEAFF
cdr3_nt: TGTGCCAGCAGCCCGAGGGGAGCTAACACTGAAGCTTTCTTT

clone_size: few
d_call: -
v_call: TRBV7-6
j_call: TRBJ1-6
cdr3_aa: CASSMYSRIESDSPLHF
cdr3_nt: TGTGCCAGCAGCATGTACTCCAGGATAGAGTCGGATTCACCCCTCCACTTT

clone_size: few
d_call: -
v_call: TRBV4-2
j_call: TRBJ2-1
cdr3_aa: CASSLVNEQFF
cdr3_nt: TGTGCCAGCAGCTTAGTTAATGAGCAGTTCTTC

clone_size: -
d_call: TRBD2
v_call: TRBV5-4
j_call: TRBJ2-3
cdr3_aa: CASSSIAGYTDTQYF
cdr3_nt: TGTGCCAGCAGCTCCATAGCGGGGTACACAGATACGCAGTATTTT

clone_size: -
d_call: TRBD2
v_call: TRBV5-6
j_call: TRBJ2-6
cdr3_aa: CASSLAPGGPISGANVLTF
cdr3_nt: TGTGCCAGCAGCTTGGCCCCGGGAGGCCCGATATCTGGGGCCAACGTCCTGACTTTC

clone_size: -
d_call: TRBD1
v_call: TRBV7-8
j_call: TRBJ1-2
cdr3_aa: CASSLTGEAGYTF
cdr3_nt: TGTGCCAGCAGCTTAACAGGGGAGGCTGGCTACACCTTC

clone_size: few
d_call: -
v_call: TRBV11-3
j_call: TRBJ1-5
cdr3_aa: CASSLLGDQPQHF
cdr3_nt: TGTGCCAGCAGCCTCTTAGGGGATCAGCCCCAGCATTTT

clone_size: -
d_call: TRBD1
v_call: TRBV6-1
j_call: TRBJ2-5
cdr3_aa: CATRTGQETQYF
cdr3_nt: TGTGCCACCAGGACAGGGCAAGAGACCCAGTACTTC